Listed below are T cell receptor beta chains from one sample, sequenced in a study of blood T cells in healthy people across ages. TCRdb used MiXCR to reprocess the 5' RACE reads, holding one entry per CDR3 protein. The data hold some 900,000 distinct CDR3 sequences, with about 28% observed a single time. The sequencing input was blood. Receptors were obtained from a woman aged 80 or over in good health. CDR3s include the opening cysteine and the closing phenylalanine or tryptophan.

v_gene,CDR3aa
TRBV7-2,CASSLMSSTEAFF
TRBV12-3/TRBV12-4,CASSFGGTGASEAFF
TRBV7-2,CASSRVTGVYEQYF
TRBV6-5,CASSYSTGPKYF
TRBV12-3/TRBV12-4,CASSGPGSNTGELFF
TRBV18,CASSPRAGSNGEKLFF
TRBV7-2,CASSLVYGGAWDEQFF
TRBV11-3,CASSFGGNVLTF
TRBV11-2,CASSPRGVSYTF
TRBV7-6,CASSEGQGAFTDTQYF
TRBV7-2,CASSFGQGKTEAFF
TRBV4-2,CASSQELAGGYTGVNEQYF
TRBV7-9,CASSLIDRGETQYF
TRBV20-1,CSAKMGGSYNEQFF
TRBV12-3/TRBV12-4,CASSLLLRGLETQYF
TRBV20-1,CSAREQGAAGEQFF
TRBV18,CASSPDRGSVRANVLTF
TRBV6-2/TRBV6-3,CASSFEGKFSGANVLTF
TRBV20-1,CSAPSGGKETQYF
TRBV28,CASSLIGQGEKLFF
TRBV11-2,CASSLPVGGLNEQFF
TRBV27,CASSSRPSVGGYTF
TRBV20-1,CSARALISGGRTNEQFF
TRBV20-1,CSAQAGGSSYEQYF
TRBV6-2/TRBV6-3,CASSYSTRQPSGANVLTF
TRBV6-1,CASQIPGRETQYF
TRBV24-1,CATSDHGTSQETQYF
TRBV6-2/TRBV6-3,CASSYSGTRSGNTIYF
TRBV20-1,CSARDLAGVRGKLFF